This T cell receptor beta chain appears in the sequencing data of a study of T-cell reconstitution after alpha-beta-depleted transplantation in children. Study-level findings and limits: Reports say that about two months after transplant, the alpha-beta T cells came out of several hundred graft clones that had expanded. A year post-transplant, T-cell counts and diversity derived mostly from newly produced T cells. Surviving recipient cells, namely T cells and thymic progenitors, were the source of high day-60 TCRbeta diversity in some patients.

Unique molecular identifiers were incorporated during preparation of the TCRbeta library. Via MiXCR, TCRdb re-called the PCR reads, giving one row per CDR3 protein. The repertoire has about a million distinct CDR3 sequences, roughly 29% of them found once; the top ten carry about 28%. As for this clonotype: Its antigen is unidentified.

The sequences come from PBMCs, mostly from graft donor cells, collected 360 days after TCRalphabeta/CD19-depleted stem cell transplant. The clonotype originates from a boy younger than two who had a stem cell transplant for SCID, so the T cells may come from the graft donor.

CDR3 residues: CASSPGLAGEITDTQYF. The CDR3 nucleotides read TGCGCCAGCAGCCCTGGACTAGCGGGGGAAATCACAGATACGCAGTATTTT. The chain carries TRBV5-1 and TRBJ2-3, with TRBD2 matching 13 bases. The CDR3 sequence is 17 residues long. The junction had 7 bases not matched to a gene; V was cut back by 4 bases and J by 2 bases. The germline V gene encodes CDR1 SGHRS and CDR2 YFSETQ.